This is a list of T cell receptor beta chains from one sample in a study of human thymus T cells. Produced via immunoSEQ multiplex PCR; TCRdb's table is partial and in-frame only. The profile covers 78,000 or so clones, with roughly 96% appearing a single time and just over 0.03% taken by the ten largest. Sequences were obtained from thymus tissue. The source of these receptors is a boy under three years old with a congenital heart defect but otherwise immunologically healthy. CDR3s include the opening cysteine and the closing phenylalanine or tryptophan. Fields, in order: CDR3 protein, CDR3 DNA, CDR3 length, J gene, V gene, D gene, clone size. A D gene is named only where the DNA matches it firmly. Some rows mark clone size as missing; the rest say once, few, many or name a class of expanded clone.

CDR3aa: CASSPSPGAGYEQYF; CDR3nt: TGTGCCAGCAGTCCCTCCCCTGGGGCCGGCTACGAGCAGTACTTC; len: 15; j_gene: TRBJ2-7; v_gene: TRBV27; d_gene: NA; abundance: NA
CDR3aa: CASNPVGLAGPSTDTQYF; CDR3nt: TGTGCCAGTAACCCAGTGGGCCTAGCGGGACCGAGCACAGATACGCAGTATTTT; len: 18; j_gene: TRBJ2-3; v_gene: TRBV19; d_gene: TRBD2; abundance: NA
CDR3aa: CASSQRQRDYEQYF; CDR3nt: TGTGCCAGCAGCCAAAGACAGAGGGACTACGAGCAGTACTTC; len: 14; j_gene: TRBJ2-7; v_gene: TRBV14; d_gene: NA; abundance: NA
CDR3aa: CAWSPKMRDLNQPQHF; CDR3nt: TGTGCCTGGAGTCCCAAAATGCGAGATCTCAATCAGCCCCAGCATTTT; len: 16; j_gene: TRBJ1-5; v_gene: TRBV30; d_gene: NA; abundance: NA
CDR3aa: CASSSSDRISRIGEQFF; CDR3nt: TGTGCCAGCAGCTCTTCCGACAGGATCAGCCGGATCGGTGAGCAGTTCTTC; len: 17; j_gene: TRBJ2-1; v_gene: TRBV5-6; d_gene: NA; abundance: NA
CDR3aa: CASSAPGQLVSTDTQYF; CDR3nt: TGTGCCAGCAGCGCTCCGGGACAGCTAGTTAGCACAGATACGCAGTATTTT; len: 17; j_gene: TRBJ2-3; v_gene: TRBV5-6; d_gene: TRBD1; abundance: NA
CDR3aa: CASSALAQDQGSSGANVLTF; CDR3nt: TGTGCCAGCAGTGCCCTCGCACAGGACCAGGGGAGCTCTGGGGCCAACGTCCTGACTTTC; len: 20; j_gene: TRBJ2-6; v_gene: TRBV27; d_gene: NA; abundance: NA
CDR3aa: CASSFRGGNQPQHF; CDR3nt: TGTGCCAGCAGTTTTAGGGGGGGCAATCAGCCCCAGCATTTT; len: 14; j_gene: TRBJ1-5; v_gene: TRBV28; d_gene: NA; abundance: NA
CDR3aa: CASKEGTQRSSPREQYF; CDR3nt: TGTGCCAGCAAGGAAGGGACGCAGAGGTCGTCTCCCCGCGAGCAGTACTTC; len: 17; j_gene: TRBJ2-7; v_gene: TRBV6-4; d_gene: NA; abundance: NA
CDR3aa: CASSGTLPPPGQGAPNYGYTF; CDR3nt: TGTGCCAGCAGCGGAACCCTCCCGCCCCCGGGACAGGGGGCTCCTAACTATGGCTACACCTTC; len: 21; j_gene: TRBJ1-2; v_gene: TRBV9; d_gene: TRBD1; abundance: NA
CDR3aa: CASSHQEESVGGEQYF; CDR3nt: TGTGCCAGCTCGCACCAGGAAGAATCGGTCGGAGGCGAGCAGTACTTC; len: 16; j_gene: TRBJ2-7; v_gene: TRBV18; d_gene: NA; abundance: NA
CDR3aa: CASSLPGSLKETQYF; CDR3nt: TGTGCCAGTAGTCTCCCTGGTTCCCTTAAAGAGACCCAGTACTTC; len: 15; j_gene: TRBJ2-5; v_gene: TRBV19; d_gene: NA; abundance: NA
CDR3aa: CARGWGDTEAFF; CDR3nt: TGTGCCCGAGGGTGGGGGGACACTGAAGCTTTCTTT; len: 12; j_gene: TRBJ1-1; v_gene: TRBV21-1; d_gene: NA; abundance: NA
CDR3aa: CASSLFRGLNTEAFF; CDR3nt: TGTGCCAGCAGCCTCTTCAGGGGACTGAACACTGAAGCTTTCTTT; len: 15; j_gene: TRBJ1-1; v_gene: TRBV7-9; d_gene: NA; abundance: NA
CDR3aa: CASSQEGGTVQRGETQYF; CDR3nt: TGCGCCAGCAGCCAAGAAGGAGGGACAGTCCAGCGCGGGGAGACCCAGTACTTC; len: 18; j_gene: TRBJ2-5; v_gene: TRBV4-1; d_gene: NA; abundance: NA
CDR3aa: CASSYPPRQYF; CDR3nt: TGTGCCAGCAGTTACCCACCCCGTCAGTACTTC; len: 11; j_gene: TRBJ2-5; v_gene: TRBV6-6; d_gene: NA; abundance: NA
CDR3aa: CASSGTPGTGMNEKLFF; CDR3nt: TGTGCCAGCAGCGGAACCCCCGGGACAGGGATGAATGAAAAACTGTTTTTT; len: 17; j_gene: TRBJ1-4; v_gene: TRBV5-6; d_gene: TRBD1; abundance: NA
CDR3aa: CASSERLDYNEQFF; CDR3nt: TGTGCCAGCAGTGAGAGACTAGATTACAATGAGCAGTTCTTC; len: 14; j_gene: TRBJ2-1; v_gene: TRBV6-4; d_gene: NA; abundance: NA
CDR3aa: CASSQEVDGSPNEKLFF; CDR3nt: TGCGCCAGCAGCCAAGAAGTCGATGGCAGCCCTAATGAAAAACTGTTTTTT; len: 17; j_gene: TRBJ1-4; v_gene: TRBV4-3; d_gene: NA; abundance: NA
CDR3aa: CASLGGLIQSEQYF; CDR3nt: TGTGCCAGCCTCGGCGGGCTCATTCAAAGCGAGCAGTACTTC; len: 14; j_gene: TRBJ2-7; v_gene: TRBV6-6; d_gene: NA; abundance: once
CDR3aa: CASSQEGQGLTDTQYF; CDR3nt: TGCGCCAGCAGCCAAGAGGGCCAGGGGCTCACAGATACGCAGTATTTT; len: 16; j_gene: TRBJ2-3; v_gene: TRBV4-1; d_gene: NA; abundance: NA
CDR3aa: CASSLFRDRVTQGTQYF; CDR3nt: TGTGCCAGCAGTTTATTCCGGGACAGGGTGACTCAAGGGACCCAGTACTTC; len: 17; j_gene: TRBJ2-5; v_gene: TRBV28; d_gene: TRBD1; abundance: NA
CDR3aa: CASSPVDEKNTIYF; CDR3nt: TGTGCCAGCTCACCGGTAGATGAGAAAAACACCATATATTTT; len: 14; j_gene: TRBJ1-3; v_gene: TRBV18; d_gene: NA; abundance: NA
CDR3aa: CSAERESEQFF; CDR3nt: TGCAGTGCTGAGCGGGAGAGTGAGCAGTTCTTC; len: 11; j_gene: TRBJ2-1; v_gene: TRBV20-1; d_gene: TRBD2; abundance: NA
CDR3aa: CASSVEGSEQYF; CDR3nt: TGTGCCAGCAGCGTAGAGGGGTCCGAGCAGTACTTC; len: 12; j_gene: TRBJ2-7; v_gene: TRBV9; d_gene: NA; abundance: NA
CDR3aa: CAKLGVREGRQIAGELFF; CDR3nt: TGCGCTAAATTGGGGGTGAGGGAGGGCCGGCAAATCGCCGGGGAGCTGTTTTTT; len: 18; j_gene: TRBJ2-2; v_gene: TRBV10-1; d_gene: TRBD2; abundance: NA
CDR3aa: CASSRDSFRQNTEAFF; CDR3nt: TGCGCCAGCAGCAGGGACAGCTTCCGTCAGAACACTGAAGCTTTCTTT; len: 16; j_gene: TRBJ1-1; v_gene: TRBV5-1; d_gene: TRBD1; abundance: NA
CDR3aa: CASSTGANRSYEQYF; CDR3nt: TGCGCCAGCAGTACAGGGGCCAACCGCTCCTACGAGCAGTACTTC; len: 15; j_gene: TRBJ2-7; v_gene: TRBV10-1; d_gene: TRBD1; abundance: few
CDR3aa: CASSLYRGLGYNEQFF; CDR3nt: TGTGCCAGCAGCTTGTACAGGGGGCTAGGATACAATGAGCAGTTCTTC; len: 16; j_gene: TRBJ2-1; v_gene: TRBV5-6; d_gene: TRBD1; abundance: NA
CDR3aa: CAISNTGNGAGTDTQYF; CDR3nt: TGTGCCATCAGTAATACAGGGAACGGGGCGGGCACAGATACGCAGTATTTT; len: 17; j_gene: TRBJ2-3; v_gene: TRBV10-3; d_gene: NA; abundance: NA
CDR3aa: CASSTTRPGRGDDVGIQYF; CDR3nt: TGTGCCAGCAGCACGACTCGCCCTGGGCGGGGAGACGACGTCGGCATTCAGTACTTC; len: 19; j_gene: TRBJ2-4; v_gene: TRBV7-8; d_gene: NA; abundance: NA
CDR3aa: CAWSVYNSGTGNPSGNTIYF; CDR3nt: TGTGCCTGGAGTGTTTATAACTCCGGGACAGGGAACCCTTCTGGAAACACCATATATTTT; len: 20; j_gene: TRBJ1-3; v_gene: TRBV30; d_gene: TRBD1; abundance: NA
CDR3aa: CASSLFGADTEAFF; CDR3nt: TGTGCCAGCAGTTTATTCGGGGCGGACACTGAAGCTTTCTTT; len: 14; j_gene: TRBJ1-1; v_gene: TRBV28; d_gene: NA; abundance: NA
CDR3aa: CASSSYRGGQPQHF; CDR3nt: TGTGCCAGCAGTAGCTACAGGGGCGGGCAGCCCCAGCATTTT; len: 14; j_gene: TRBJ1-5; v_gene: TRBV27; d_gene: TRBD1; abundance: few
CDR3aa: CASSPIPQGYSGANVLTF; CDR3nt: TGTGCCAGCTCACCAATCCCGCAGGGTTACTCTGGGGCCAACGTCCTGACTTTC; len: 18; j_gene: TRBJ2-6; v_gene: TRBV18; d_gene: NA; abundance: NA
CDR3aa: CASSPDDGRRETQYF; CDR3nt: TGTGCCAGCAGCCCCGATGATGGGCGCAGAGAGACCCAGTACTTC; len: 15; j_gene: TRBJ2-5; v_gene: TRBV7-2; d_gene: NA; abundance: NA
CDR3aa: CASSGTQGTGNTIYF; CDR3nt: TGTGCCAGCAGCGGAACGCAGGGCACTGGAAACACCATATATTTT; len: 15; j_gene: TRBJ1-3; v_gene: TRBV11-2; d_gene: NA; abundance: NA
CDR3aa: CASSVGGRTEAFF; CDR3nt: TGTGCCAGCAGCGTTGGGGGCCGTACTGAAGCTTTCTTT; len: 13; j_gene: TRBJ1-1; v_gene: TRBV5-6; d_gene: NA; abundance: NA
CDR3aa: CASSLGDSENTEAFF; CDR3nt: TGTGCCAGCAGTCTGGGGGACAGCGAGAACACTGAAGCTTTCTTT; len: 15; j_gene: TRBJ1-1; v_gene: TRBV27; d_gene: TRBD1; abundance: NA
CDR3aa: CAIKLRAPDVSYTF; CDR3nt: TGTGCCATCAAACTGAGGGCTCCAGACGTTAGCTACACCTTC; len: 14; j_gene: TRBJ1-2; v_gene: TRBV10-3; d_gene: NA; abundance: NA
CDR3aa: CASSLKTPGQGNTEAFF; CDR3nt: TGTGCCAGCAGTTTGAAGACACCGGGACAGGGGAACACTGAAGCTTTCTTT; len: 17; j_gene: TRBJ1-1; v_gene: TRBV28; d_gene: TRBD1; abundance: NA
CDR3aa: CASSLGFGNTIYF; CDR3nt: TGCGCCAGCAGCTTGGGGTTTGGAAACACCATATATTTT; len: 13; j_gene: TRBJ1-3; v_gene: TRBV5-1; d_gene: NA; abundance: once
CDR3aa: CSAIENTEAFF; CDR3nt: TGCAGTGCTATCGAGAACACTGAAGCTTTCTTT; len: 11; j_gene: TRBJ1-1; v_gene: TRBV20-1; d_gene: NA; abundance: NA
CDR3aa: CASSQDRGVLWEQYF; CDR3nt: TGCGCCAGCAGCCAAGATCGGGGGGTTCTATGGGAGCAGTACTTC; len: 15; j_gene: TRBJ2-7; v_gene: TRBV4-1; d_gene: TRBD2; abundance: NA
CDR3aa: CASSQWGRRSQETQYF; CDR3nt: TGTGCCAGCAGCCAATGGGGCCGACGAAGTCAAGAGACCCAGTACTTC; len: 16; j_gene: TRBJ2-5; v_gene: TRBV4-2; d_gene: NA; abundance: NA
CDR3aa: CASSQEAGGAPGEQYF; CDR3nt: TGCGCCAGCAGCCAAGAAGCAGGGGGCGCCCCCGGCGAGCAGTACTTC; len: 16; j_gene: TRBJ2-7; v_gene: TRBV4-1; d_gene: TRBD1; abundance: once
CDR3aa: CASSIGRHEKLFF; CDR3nt: TGTGCCAGTAGTATCGGCCGGCACGAAAAACTGTTTTTT; len: 13; j_gene: TRBJ1-4; v_gene: TRBV19; d_gene: NA; abundance: NA
CDR3aa: CASSIRHYTAGPTSYEQYF; CDR3nt: TGTGCCAGTAGTATACGACATTATACCGCGGGACCGACCTCCTACGAGCAGTACTTC; len: 19; j_gene: TRBJ2-7; v_gene: TRBV19; d_gene: NA; abundance: NA
CDR3aa: CASSEPITTSYNEQFF; CDR3nt: TGTGCCAGCAGTGAGCCGATTACTACTAGCTACAATGAGCAGTTCTTC; len: 16; j_gene: TRBJ2-1; v_gene: TRBV6-1; d_gene: NA; abundance: NA
CDR3aa: CASSFIKPGANVLTF; CDR3nt: TGTGCCAGCAGTTTTATAAAGCCTGGGGCCAACGTCCTGACTTTC; len: 15; j_gene: TRBJ2-6; v_gene: TRBV27; d_gene: NA; abundance: NA
CDR3aa: CASSQELDVGTVYEQYF; CDR3nt: TGTGCCAGCAGCCAAGAACTCGACGTCGGGACCGTTTACGAGCAGTACTTC; len: 17; j_gene: TRBJ2-7; v_gene: TRBV4-2; d_gene: NA; abundance: NA
CDR3aa: CASSPPRAGSGANVLTF; CDR3nt: TGTGCCAGCAGCCCCCCTCGGGCGGGGTCTGGGGCCAACGTCCTGACTTTC; len: 17; j_gene: TRBJ2-6; v_gene: TRBV7-6; d_gene: NA; abundance: NA
CDR3aa: CASSSIQGLNIQYF; CDR3nt: TGTGCCAGCAGCTCTATACAGGGATTGAACATTCAGTACTTC; len: 14; j_gene: TRBJ2-4; v_gene: TRBV5-8; d_gene: NA; abundance: NA
CDR3aa: CASSLRPGTGSRETQYF; CDR3nt: TGTGCCAGCAGCTTACGGCCCGGGACAGGGAGTAGGGAGACCCAGTACTTC; len: 17; j_gene: TRBJ2-5; v_gene: TRBV7-9; d_gene: TRBD1; abundance: NA
CDR3aa: CASSPGQGHTEAFF; CDR3nt: TGCGCCAGCAGCCCCGGACAGGGGCACACTGAAGCTTTCTTT; len: 14; j_gene: TRBJ1-1; v_gene: TRBV5-1; d_gene: TRBD1; abundance: NA